This is a list of T cell receptor beta chains from one sample in a study of spatial heterogeneity in lung cancer. A single record per CDR3 protein comes from TCRdb applying MiXCR to the 5' RACE reads. This table holds more than 65,000 distinct CDR3 sequences, 10% to 15% found once. The sequences come from PBMCs, collected at surgery. The receptors originated from a male donor with early-stage non-small cell lung cancer. Each CDR3 is given with its conserved first and last residue. Each record gives: J gene, V gene, CDR3 protein.

>TRBJ2-5|TRBV7-8
CASSLGPRDTQYF
>TRBJ1-1|TRBV30
CAWSVGPGTEAFF
>TRBJ1-5|TRBV14
CASSQSRDQPQHF
>TRBJ2-7|TRBV5-1
CASSSRQGSAYEQYF
>TRBJ1-5|TRBV29-1
CSVGEGNQPQHF
>TRBJ2-7|TRBV5-4
CASSLAPGGQYEQYF
>TRBJ1-6|TRBV19
CASSATGGNSPLHF
>TRBJ1-2|TRBV2
CASSALGQVGYGYTF
>TRBJ1-1|TRBV4-1
CASSQMGQGTGATEAFF
>TRBJ2-2|TRBV12-3/TRBV12-4
CASRDETGGNTGELFF
>TRBJ1-5|TRBV6-5
CASSSDMGNQPQHF
>TRBJ2-3|TRBV20-1
CSSLAADTQYF
>TRBJ1-1|TRBV5-1
CASSLRGQLNTEAFF
>TRBJ1-5|TRBV19
CASSPVVNQPQHF
>TRBJ2-3|TRBV5-1
CASSSSDRGSSTQYF
>TRBJ1-5|TRBV7-2
CASSSDRHNSNQPQHF
>TRBJ2-3|TRBV20-1
CSASKEDTQYF
>TRBJ2-1|TRBV29-1
CSVEAGAGNEQFF
>TRBJ2-7|TRBV29-1
CSADRSYEQYF
>TRBJ2-7|TRBV7-9
CASSLGAPYEQYF
>TRBJ2-3|TRBV6-2/TRBV6-3
CASSPGSRGGPDTQYF
>TRBJ2-2|TRBV7-2
CASSFRGAITGELFF
>TRBJ1-1|TRBV7-2
CASAATGDTEAFF
>TRBJ2-7|TRBV20-1
CSALPRPPSSYEQYF
>TRBJ2-7|TRBV18
CASSPGATYEQYF
>TRBJ2-7|TRBV11-3
CASSDGTSGANEQYF
>TRBJ2-1|TRBV7-3
CASSFSVNEQFF
>TRBJ1-4|TRBV5-1
CASSWSGQATNEKLFF